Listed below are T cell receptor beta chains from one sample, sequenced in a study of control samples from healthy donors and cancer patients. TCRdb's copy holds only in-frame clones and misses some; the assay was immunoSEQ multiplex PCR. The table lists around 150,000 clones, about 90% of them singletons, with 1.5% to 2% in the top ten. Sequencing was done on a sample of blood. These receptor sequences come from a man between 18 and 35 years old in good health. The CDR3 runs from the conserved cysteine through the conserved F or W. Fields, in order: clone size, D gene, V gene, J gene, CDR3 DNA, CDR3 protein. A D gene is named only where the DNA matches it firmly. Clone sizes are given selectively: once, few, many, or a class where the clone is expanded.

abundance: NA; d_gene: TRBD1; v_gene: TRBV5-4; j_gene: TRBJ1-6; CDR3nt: TGTGCCAGCAGCTTGGGGGACAGGGTTAGTCGCCTCCACTTT; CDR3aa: CASSLGDRVSRLHF
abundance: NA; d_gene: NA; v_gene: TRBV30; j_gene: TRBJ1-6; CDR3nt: TGTGCCTGGAGTCCTGGCAATAATTCACCCCTCCACTTT; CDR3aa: CAWSPGNNSPLHF
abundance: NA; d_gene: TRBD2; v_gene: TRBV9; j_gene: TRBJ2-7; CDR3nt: TGTGCCAGCAGCTTAGCGGGACACTCCTACGAGCAGTACTTC; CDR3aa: CASSLAGHSYEQYF
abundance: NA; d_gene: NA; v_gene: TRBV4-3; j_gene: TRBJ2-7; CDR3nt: TGCGCCAGCAGCCAAGATTACGTGGGGGGGCGGAACGAGCAGTACTTC; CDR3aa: CASSQDYVGGRNEQYF
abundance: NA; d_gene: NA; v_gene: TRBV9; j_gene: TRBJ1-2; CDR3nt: TGTGCCAGCAGCCCCGGGTCGGGTTATGGCTACACCTTC; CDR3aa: CASSPGSGYGYTF
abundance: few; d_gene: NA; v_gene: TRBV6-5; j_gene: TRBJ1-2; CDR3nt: TGTGCCAGCAGCTCCGGGCCCCGTGGCTACACCTTC; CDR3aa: CASSSGPRGYTF
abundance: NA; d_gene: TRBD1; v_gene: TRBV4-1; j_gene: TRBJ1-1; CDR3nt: TGCGCCAGCAGCCCCGGAAACAGGGGGACTGAAGCTTTCTTT; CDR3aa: CASSPGNRGTEAFF
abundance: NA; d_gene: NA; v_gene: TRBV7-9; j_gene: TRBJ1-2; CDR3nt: TGTGCCAGCAGCCAGACAGATTATGGCTACACCTTC; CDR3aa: CASSQTDYGYTF
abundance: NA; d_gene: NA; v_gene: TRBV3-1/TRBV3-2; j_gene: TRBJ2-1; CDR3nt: TGTGCCAGCAGCCAAGTCGGGGCGGCAGAGTACAATGAGCAGTTCTTC; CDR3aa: CASSQVGAAEYNEQFF
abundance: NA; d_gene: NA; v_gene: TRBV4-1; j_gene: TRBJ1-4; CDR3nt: TGCGCCAGCAGCCAGCGGTGGGACACTAATGAAAAACTGTTTTTT; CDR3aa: CASSQRWDTNEKLFF
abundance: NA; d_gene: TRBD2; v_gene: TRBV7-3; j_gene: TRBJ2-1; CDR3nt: TGTGCCAGCAGCTCCCCACTAGCGGGGGGATACAATGAGCAGTTCTTC; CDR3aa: CASSSPLAGGYNEQFF
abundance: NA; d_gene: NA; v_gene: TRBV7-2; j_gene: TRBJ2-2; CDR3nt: TGTGCCAGCAGCGCCCCCGCGAACACCGGGGAGCTGTTTTTT; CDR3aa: CASSAPANTGELFF
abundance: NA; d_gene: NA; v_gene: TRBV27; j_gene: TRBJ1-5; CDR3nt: TGTGCCAGCAGTTTGTGGGGCGCGGGTCAGCCCCAGCATTTT; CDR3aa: CASSLWGAGQPQHF
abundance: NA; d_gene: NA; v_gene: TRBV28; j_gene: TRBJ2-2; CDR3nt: TGTGCCAGCAGTGCCTCTCCGACATTGGGCGGGGAGCTGTTTTTT; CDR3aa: CASSASPTLGGELFF
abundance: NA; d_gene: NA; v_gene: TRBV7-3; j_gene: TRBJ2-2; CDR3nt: TGTGCCAGCAGCTTTAGTATCACCGGGGAGCTGTTTTTT; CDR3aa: CASSFSITGELFF
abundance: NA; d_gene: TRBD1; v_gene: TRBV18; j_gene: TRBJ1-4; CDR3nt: TGTGCCAGCTCGGGACAGGCTGGCGAAAAACTGTTTTTT; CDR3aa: CASSGQAGEKLFF
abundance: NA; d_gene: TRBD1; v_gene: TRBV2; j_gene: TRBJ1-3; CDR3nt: TGTGCCAGCAGTGACAGGGGGTACTCTGGAAACACCATATATTTT; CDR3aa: CASSDRGYSGNTIYF
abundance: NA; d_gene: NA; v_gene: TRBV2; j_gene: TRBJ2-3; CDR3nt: TGTGCCATCACCGACAGGGAGGCAGATACGCAGTATTTT; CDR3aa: CAITDREADTQYF
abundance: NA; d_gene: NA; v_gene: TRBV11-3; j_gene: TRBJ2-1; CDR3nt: TGTGCCAGCAGCTTAAATCCGGACAATGAGCAGTTCTTC; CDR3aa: CASSLNPDNEQFF
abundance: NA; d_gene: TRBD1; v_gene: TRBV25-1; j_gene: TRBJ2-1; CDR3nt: TGTGCCAGCAGTGGTCGGACAGGGGGCTATGAGCAGTTCTTC; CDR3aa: CASSGRTGGYEQFF
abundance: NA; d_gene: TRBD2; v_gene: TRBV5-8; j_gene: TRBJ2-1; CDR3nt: TGTGCCAGCAGCTTGTCGCCTAGCGGGTACAATGAGCAGTTCTTC; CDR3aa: CASSLSPSGYNEQFF
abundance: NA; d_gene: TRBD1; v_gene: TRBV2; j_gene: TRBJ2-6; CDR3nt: TGTGCCAGCAGTAACGACAGGGGGGCTGGGGCCAACGTCCTGACTTTC; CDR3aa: CASSNDRGAGANVLTF